These 16 T cell receptor beta chains were all obtained from the same sample, sequenced in a study of CD8 T cells in ankylosing spondylitis. A single record per CDR3 protein comes from TCRdb applying MiXCR to the 5' RACE reads. Of around 250,000 distinct CDR3 sequences in the sample, about 18% were seen once. Sequencing used blood, either unsorted or a sorted T cell fraction (not recorded which). The receptors here all came from a male donor with ankylosing spondylitis or in good health (not recorded which).

The chain recombines TRBV6-5 with TRBJ2-3, with D perhaps TRBD1 (6 bases). Trimming removed 2 bases from V and 1 base from J, with 13 bases in between. Germline V gene sequence: CDR1 MNHEY, CDR2 SVGAGI. The CDR3 runs to 16 residues. CDR3 sequence (DNA): TGTGCCAGCAGTTACCCAGGGGATCCCCGCACAGATACGCAGTATTTT. Protein: CASSYPGDPRTDTQYF.

The sample holds a few counts of this clonotype. This chain connects TRBV20-1 to TRBJ2-7; no clear D gene. The CDR3 runs to 14 residues. Trimming took 0 bases from V and 9 from J, leaving 18 bases between them. Germline CDR1 DFQATT, CDR2 SNEGSKA (reference sequence). CDR3 sequence: CSARDRAKPVSQYF. CDR3 nucleotide sequence: TGCAGTGCTAGAGATCGGGCCAAACCGGTATCGCAGTACTTC.

In its sample, this clonotype was seen many times. The chain recombines TRBV6-2 or TRBV6-3 with TRBJ1-1; a weak D match, TRBD1 (6 bases). Trimming took off 2 bases at V and 2 bases at J, with 12 bases between the two ends. The CDR3 spans 15 residues. Germline values: CDR1 MNHEY, CDR2 SVGEGT. The CDR3 sequence is CASSYKRGLNTEAFF. CDR3 nucleotide sequence: TGTGCCAGCAGTTACAAGAGGGGGTTAAACACTGAAGCTTTCTTT.

This clonotype was detected a few times. V usage is TRBV11-2 and J usage is TRBJ2-1, with D unclear. The CDR3 totals 11 residues. In germline, CDR1 is SGHAT, CDR2 FQNNGV. The V and J ends lost 1 base and 8 bases respectively, with 3 bases between them. CDR3 protein: CASSLVYEQFF. The CDR3 DNA reads as TGTGCCAGCAGCTTAGTATATGAGCAGTTCTTC.

This clonotype was recorded a few times. Written as DNA, the CDR3 is TGTGCCAGCAGTCCACGGGACAGGGTTAAAGGGGACGTCCTGACTTTC. It yields the protein CASSPRDRVKGDVLTF. The chain carries TRBV12-3 or TRBV12-4 and TRBJ2-6; 9 bases align to TRBD1. After removal of 5 bases from V and 11 bases from J, the junction contained 13 bases not matched to a gene. The CDR3 runs to 16 residues.

This clonotype was counted only a few times. The chain carries TRBV7-9 and TRBJ2-7, with 7 bases identical to TRBD1. The trim removed 1 base at V and 1 base at J, leaving 7 bases unmatched. This CDR3 spans 16 amino acids. In germline, CDR1 is SEHNR, CDR2 FQNEAQ (reference sequence). CDR3 sequence reads: CASSLVWQGDSYEQYF. The CDR3 nucleotides are TGTGCCAGCAGCTTAGTTTGGCAGGGGGATTCCTACGAGCAGTACTTC.

This clonotype was counted only a few times. The V call is TRBV6-2 or TRBV6-3, the J call TRBJ2-1, with TRBD2 as a possible D gene (7 bases). This CDR3 comprises 17 residues. V gave up 6 bases and J gave up 5 bases, with 23 bases separating them. CDR1 MNHEY and CDR2 SVGEGT come from the germline V gene. The CDR3 region has the DNA TGTGCCAGCAGCTTCCCGCAGGAGCAGCGGGACAACAATGAGCAGTTCTTC. It yields the protein CASSFPQEQRDNNEQFF.

This clonotype came up a few times. This rearrangement joins TRBV2 to TRBJ2-1, with TRBD2 matching over 14 bases. This CDR3 comprises 16 residues. Germline values: CDR1 SNHLY, CDR2 FYNNEI. V was clipped by 7 bases and J by 10 bases; unmatched bases: 12. Here the CDR3 DNA reads TGTGCCAGCATCCGAAGGACTAGCGGGAGGAGGCAGGAGCAGTTCTTC. It specifies CASIRRTSGRRQEQFF.

This clonotype was detected a few times. This chain links TRBV25-1 with TRBJ1-6; the D gene is possibly TRBD1 (6 bases). Germline V gene sequence: CDR1 MGHDK, CDR2 SYGVNS. The CDR3 has 12 amino acids. Trimming left V 8 bases short and J 10 bases short, with 12 bases between. The CDR3 region is CASSRGGSPLHF. The CDR3, as DNA: TGTGCCAGCTCCAGGGGAGGGTCACCCCTCCACTTT.

The V call is TRBV4-3, the J call TRBJ1-4, with TRBD1 matching over 7 bases. CDR1 LGHNA and CDR2 YSLEER come from the germline V gene. J was trimmed by 1 base and V by 2 bases; bases with no gene match: 1. The CDR3 spans 15 residues. Here the CDR3 reads CASSQYRGTNEKLFF. The CDR3 nucleotides are TGCGCCAGCAGCCAATACAGGGGAACTAATGAAAAACTGTTTTTT.

This clonotype came up a few times. This chain joins TRBV6-5 and TRBJ2-3; D unresolved. Between the trimmed V and J ends, which lost 0 bases and 2 bases, there was a span of 6 bases. The CDR3 spans 14 residues. In germline, CDR1 is MNHEY, CDR2 SVGAGI. The chain's CDR3 is CASSYSGFTDTQYF. The CDR3 region has the DNA TGTGCCAGCAGTTACTCGGGATTCACAGATACGCAGTATTTT.

The CDR3 nucleotides are TGTGCCAGCAGCCCAGGGGTTGAGATGAACACTGAAGCTTTCTTT. Translation: CASSPGVEMNTEAFF. V gene TRBV7-6 combines with J gene TRBJ1-1, with a tentative D call TRBD1 (6 bases). The CDR3 totals 15 residues. V lost 5 bases, J lost 0 bases, and 13 bases lay in between. The V gene's germline CDR1 is SGHVS and CDR2 FNYEAQ.

The sample holds a few counts of this clonotype. This chain connects TRBV7-2 to TRBJ1-5; D remains unclear. The length of the CDR3 is 15 residues. V dropped 2 bases and J dropped 3 bases, with 11 bases sitting between them. CDR1 is SGHTA and CDR2 is FQGNSA in the germline V gene. CDR3 bases: TGTGCCAGCAGCTTATCGGAGTTGCCCAATCAGCCCCAGCATTTT. Its protein is CASSLSELPNQPQHF.

The chain uses TRBV5-4 and TRBJ2-7; D gene unclear. Germline loops: CDR1 SGHNT, CDR2 YYREEE (reference sequence). The V end lost 0 bases, the J end lost 1 base, and 8 bases lay between the germline ends. The length of the CDR3 is 14 residues. The CDR3 spells CASSLDQYSYEQYF. DNA for the CDR3: TGTGCCAGCAGCTTGGACCAATATTCCTACGAGCAGTACTTC.

The chain couples TRBV10-3 to TRBJ2-6, with D hard to call. The CDR3 is 16 residues long. Germline V gene sequence: CDR1 ENHRY, CDR2 SYGVKD. Trimming took off 0 bases at V and 1 base at J, with 7 bases between the two ends. The CDR3 DNA sequence: TGTGCCATCAGTGAGTCGGGCATGTCTGGGGCCAACGTCCTGACTTTC. Translated: CAISESGMSGANVLTF.

The gene calls are TRBV4-2 and TRBJ2-7; TRBD1 matches at 7 bases. The CDR3 is made up of 15 amino acids. CDR1 LGHNA and CDR2 YNFKEQ come from the germline V gene. V shed 0 bases and J 2 bases; nucleotides not matched to a gene: 4. The CDR3 region has the DNA TGTGCCAGCAGCCAAGATGGACAGGAGGCCTACGAGCAGTACTTC. This encodes CASSQDGQEAYEQYF.